This TCR beta chain was sequenced for a study of blood T cell repertoires in COVID-19. On the study more broadly: Samples taken during acute and convalescent COVID-19 were collected in the United States, Italy and Spain.

Assay: immunoSEQ multiplex PCR; the TCRdb copy retains only in-frame clones and omits some. The data contain a few hundred thousand clones, about 88% of them singletons. The V end was cut by 5 bases, the J end by 1 base, with 21 bases between. The CDR3 is made up of 17 amino acids. Germline V gene data show CDR1 as SGHRS and CDR2 as YFSETQ. The chain is built from TRBV5-1 and TRBJ1-1; D ambiguous. Sequenced input: PBMCs or T cells enriched from blood (not recorded which). The receptor was isolated from a woman aged 45-65 years who had been exposed to COVID-19. This CDR3 reads CASRGLAGVLGNTEAFF. The CDR3 region has the DNA TGCGCCAGCAGAGGTTTGGCCGGAGTGCTCGGGAACACTGAAGCTTTCTTT.